These T cell receptor beta chains were read from a single sample in a study of blood T cell repertoires in COVID-19. Some clones are missing from TCRdb's copy, which holds only in-frame ones; the method was immunoSEQ multiplex PCR. The sample lists about 240,000 clones, around 89% occurring once. Material for sequencing was PBMCs or T cells enriched from blood (not recorded which). The receptors originated from a woman in her twenties or thirties who had recovered from COVID-19. Each CDR3 is given with its conserved first and last residue. Fields, in order: V gene, D gene, J gene, clone size, CDR3 protein, CDR3 DNA. A D gene is named only where the DNA matches it firmly. Rows give clone size only sometimes, using once, few, many, or a class for an expanded clone.

TRBV27	.	TRBJ1-6	.	CASSSGSQGAWSPLHF	TGTGCCAGCAGCTCCGGGAGCCAAGGGGCATGGTCACCCCTCCACTTT
TRBV28	.	TRBJ1-2	.	CASSQRSWRANYGYTF	TGTGCCAGCAGTCAGAGGAGTTGGAGAGCTAACTATGGCTACACCTTC
TRBV7-2	.	TRBJ2-3	.	CASSIAAAQYF	TGTGCCAGCAGCATTGCAGCGGCGCAGTATTTT
TRBV4-3	TRBD2	TRBJ2-1	.	CASSRNLAGVDEQFF	TGCGCCAGCAGCCGAAACCTAGCGGGAGTCGATGAGCAGTTCTTC
TRBV5-6	.	TRBJ2-7	.	CATIIYGVTYEQYF	TGTGCCACAATAATTTACGGGGTAACCTACGAGCAGTACTTC
TRBV11-2	.	TRBJ2-1	.	CASSPLGGNEQFF	TGTGCCAGCAGTCCCCTTGGCGGGAATGAGCAGTTCTTC
TRBV11-1	.	TRBJ1-1	.	CASSLGGARSTEAFF	TGTGCCAGCAGCTTAGGAGGTGCGCGGAGCACTGAAGCTTTCTTT
TRBV5-1	.	TRBJ2-5	.	CASSLRGTQETQYF	TGCGCCAGCAGCTTGAGAGGCACCCAAGAGACCCAGTACTTC
TRBV24-1	TRBD1	TRBJ1-1	.	CATRVSGDRGLPTEAFF	TGTGCCACCAGGGTTAGCGGGGACAGGGGGCTTCCCACTGAAGCTTTCTTT
TRBV19	.	TRBJ1-1	.	CASSTTGNTEAFF	TGTGCCAGTAGTACGACGGGGAACACTGAAGCTTTCTTT
TRBV7-2	.	TRBJ2-7	.	CASSLDFTTEQYF	TGTGCCAGCAGCTTAGATTTTACAACCGAGCAGTACTTC
TRBV28	TRBD1	TRBJ1-4	.	CASSSGGVEKLFF	TGTGCCAGCAGTTCAGGGGGCGTTGAAAAACTGTTTTTT
TRBV9	.	TRBJ1-5	.	CASSSQGSNQPQHF	TGTGCCAGCAGTTCCCAGGGAAGCAATCAGCCCCAGCATTTT
TRBV28	TRBD2	TRBJ2-5	few	CARLISGSGETQYF	TGTGCCAGGCTAATTAGCGGGAGCGGAGAGACCCAGTACTTC
TRBV28	.	TRBJ1-2	once	CASSFRGGRFAHSYTF	TGTGCCAGCAGTTTTCGGGGGGGGCGTTTCGCTCACTCCTACACCTTC
TRBV7-8	.	TRBJ2-1	.	CASSSRDLLYNEQFF	TGTGCCAGCAGCTCCAGGGACTTACTCTACAATGAGCAGTTCTTC
TRBV6-2/TRBV6-3	TRBD2	TRBJ2-7	.	CASSYVTSGISYEQYF	TGTGCCAGCAGTTACGTGACTAGCGGGATAAGCTACGAGCAGTACTTC
TRBV7-9	.	TRBJ1-5	.	CASSSTGALSNQPQHF	TGTGCCAGCAGCTCCACAGGAGCCCTAAGCAATCAGCCCCAGCATTTT
TRBV2	TRBD1	TRBJ2-3	.	CASRRDREIDTQYF	TGTGCCAGCCGCCGGGACAGGGAGATAGATACGCAGTATTTT
TRBV5-1	.	TRBJ1-1	.	CASSLSPGLDTEAFF	TGCGCCAGCAGCCTCTCCCCAGGGTTGGACACTGAAGCTTTCTTT
TRBV5-4	.	TRBJ1-1	.	CASSPFGGTTEAFF	TGTGCCAGCAGCCCGTTCGGGGGGACCACTGAAGCTTTCTTT
TRBV11-3	.	TRBJ1-6	.	CASSLAYNSPLHF	TGTGCCAGCAGCTTAGCTTATAATTCACCCCTCCACTTT
TRBV6-2/TRBV6-3	.	TRBJ1-5	.	CASSNPRVVGQPQHF	TGTGCCAGCAGTAACCCCCGGGTCGTTGGTCAGCCCCAGCATTTT